The 9 T cell receptor beta chains below all came from one sample that was sequenced in a study of blood T cells in healthy people across ages. The second PCR ran roughly 7 to 12 cycles with a sample-barcoded 5' primer and J-beta primers. TCRdb itself ran the 5' RACE reads through MiXCR, one entry per CDR3 protein. The data hold hundreds of thousands of distinct CDR3 sequences, with approximately 30% observed a single time. Sequencing input: blood. These receptor sequences come from a woman older than 75 in good health.

As to this clonotype: A much larger clone is a single base away; this may be a read error. The chain joins TRBV27 to TRBJ2-7; possibly TRBD1 or TRBD2 for D (5 bases each). The CDR3 sequence is 12 residues long. Germline V gives CDR1 MNHEY, CDR2 SMNVEV (reference sequence). Trimming cost V 9 bases and J 2 bases, with 11 bases left between them. The CDR3 here is CARRDEPYEQYF. The CDR3 DNA reads as TGTGCCAGGAGGGACGAGCCCTACGAGCAGTACTTC.

The rearrangement joins TRBV29-1 to TRBJ1-1; no firm D call. Germline CDR1 and CDR2: SQVTM and ANQGSEA. Trimming pared 1 base from V and 1 base from J, leaving 7 bases between. The CDR3 spans 13 residues. Written as DNA, the CDR3 is TGCAGCGTTGAAGTTCAGGAGAACACTGAAGCTTTCTTT. Encoded protein: CSVEVQENTEAFF.

In this sample, this clonotype turned up many times. The chain carries TRBV6-4 and TRBJ1-2; a weak D match, TRBD1 (5 bases). V lost 6 bases and J 8 bases, leaving 13 bases between the germline ends. The CDR3 is made up of 12 amino acids. CDR1 is MRHNA, CDR2 SNTAGT, per germline. CDR3 residues: CASSTGLGGYTF. CDR3 bases: TGTGCCAGCAGCACGGGGCTTGGGGGCTACACCTTC.

This clonotype was detected many times. The junction does not match germline at one end; this may be a read error. The V call is TRBV4-3, the J call TRBJ1-4; 9 nucleotides line up with TRBD1. CDR1 is LGHNA and CDR2 is YSLEER in the germline V gene. The CDR3 is made up of 14 amino acids. Here the CDR3 reads CASSPDRGNEKLFF. CDR3 in DNA: TGTGCCAGCAGCCCGGACAGGGGTAATGAAAAACTGTTTTTT.

The chain employs TRBV20-1 and TRBJ2-3, with 10 bases lining up with TRBD1. The V segment lost 3 bases and the J segment 4 bases; nucleotides outside the gene matches: 7. Germline V CDR1 and CDR2: DFQATT, SNEGSKA (reference sequence). The CDR3 runs 15 residues. As DNA, the CDR3 is TGCAGTGCTAGTCGACAGGGGGCGAGGGCAGATACGCAGTATTTT. Amino acid sequence: CSASRQGARADTQYF.

This clonotype has a count of ten or more. V usage is TRBV20-1 and J usage is TRBJ1-5, with a tentative D call TRBD1 (6 bases). The CDR3 is 14 residues long. Deletions cut 0 bases from V and 7 bases from J, with 13 bases between. Per germline, CDR1 DFQATT and CDR2 SNEGSKA (reference sequence). CDR3 DNA: TGCAGTGCTAGAGATCCGGGGGCGCACCAGCCCCAGCATTTT. Residues: CSARDPGAHQPQHF.

This chain uses TRBV6-5 with TRBJ2-1, with a possible D match to TRBD1 (6 bases). CDR1 MNHEY and CDR2 SVGAGI come from the germline V gene. Trimming took off 6 bases at V and 4 bases at J, with 13 bases between the two ends. The CDR3 length is 14 residues. CDR3 sequence (DNA): TGTGCCAGCAGGCAACGGACAGAATACAATGAGCAGTTCTTC. This codes for CASRQRTEYNEQFF.

The chain combines TRBV20-1 with TRBJ2-7; D unclear. In germline, CDR1 is DFQATT, CDR2 SNEGSKA (reference sequence). Trimming took 1 base from V and 6 from J, leaving 16 bases between them. The CDR3 is made up of 14 amino acids. The chain's CDR3 is CSARGDSWDVEQYF. The CDR3, as DNA: TGCAGTGCTAGAGGGGATTCCTGGGATGTCGAGCAGTACTTC.

The chain couples TRBV27 to TRBJ1-2, with a weak D call TRBD1 (5 bases). This CDR3 is 15 amino acids long. Per the germline V gene, CDR1 is MNHEY and CDR2 is SMNVEV (reference sequence). V dropped 5 bases and J dropped 1 base, with 14 bases sitting between them. This chain's CDR3 is CASSPRAGLNYGYTF. The CDR3 region has the DNA TGTGCCAGCAGTCCAAGAGCGGGGCTTAACTATGGCTACACCTTC.